What follows are 11 T cell receptor beta chains derived from one specimen sequenced in a study of CD8 T cells in Susac syndrome. Random hexamers were used to reverse transcribe the RNA input (about 0.5 to 1 ug). TCRdb used MiXCR to reprocess the immunoSEQ multiplex PCR reads, holding one entry per CDR3 protein. The sample has about 130,000 distinct CDR3 sequences; 90% to 95% are singletons. The sequenced sample consisted of CD4+ T cells from PBMCs. The origin of the receptors is a human donor in good health.

This clonotype was detected only once. The chain links TRBV6-2 or TRBV6-3 to TRBJ2-5; 7 nucleotides match TRBD2. V shed 6 bases and J 1 base; nucleotides not matched to a gene: 5. Germline loops: CDR1 MNHEY, CDR2 SVGEGT. The CDR3 extends over 14 amino acids. The CDR3 loop reads CASRILAPQETQYF. CDR3 sequence (DNA): TGTGCCAGCAGAATACTAGCGCCCCAAGAGACCCAGTACTTC.

To note about this clonotype: Sequence at one end of the junction differs from germline and may be a read error. This chain joins TRBV7-2 and TRBJ2-3, with 8 nucleotides matching TRBD1. Germline values: CDR1 SGHTA, CDR2 FQGNSA. The CDR3 is made up of 15 amino acids. CDR3 bases: TGTGCCAGCAGCTTAGGGACAGGGCCCCTAGATACGCAGTTTTTT. This codes for CASSLGTGPLDTQFF.

This clonotype was counted once. The chain links TRBV4-2 to TRBJ1-1, with 7 positions matching TRBD1. Germline CDR1 is LGHNA and CDR2 is YNFKEQ. J lost 1 base, V lost 0 bases, and 5 bases had no gene match. The CDR3 sequence is 16 residues long. This chain's CDR3 is CASSQDPGQSNTEAFF. The CDR3 DNA is TGTGCCAGCAGCCAAGACCCGGGACAGTCGAACACTGAAGCTTTCTTT.

V and J are TRBV3-1 and TRBJ2-7, with unresolved D. The germline V and J ends were trimmed by 0 bases and 6 bases, with 12 bases remaining between them. Per the germline V gene, CDR1 is LGHDT and CDR2 is YNNKEL (reference sequence). The CDR3 covers 14 residues. CDR3 region: CASSQDKGWLEQYF. The CDR3 nucleotides are TGTGCCAGCAGCCAAGATAAAGGGTGGCTCGAGCAGTACTTC.

This sequence joins TRBV20-1 and TRBJ1-1; D not certain. CDR1 and CDR2 from the germline V gene are DFQATT and SNEGSKA (reference sequence). V lost 1 base and J 0 bases, leaving 9 bases between the germline ends. The CDR3 consists of 14 residues. The CDR3, as DNA: TGCAGTGCTAGAGTACAGCTCATGAACACTGAAGCTTTCTTT. Its translation: CSARVQLMNTEAFF.

This chain connects TRBV5-4 to TRBJ2-7; TRBD2 might be the D (5 bases). Germline CDR1 reads SGHNT; CDR2 reads YYREEE (reference sequence). CDR3 length: 14 amino acids. Trimming took 0 bases from V and 4 from J, leaving 11 bases between them. Here the CDR3 DNA reads TGTGCCAGCAGCTTGGAGACTACCCCTTACGAGCAGTACTTC. Amino acids: CASSLETTPYEQYF.

The chain uses TRBV27 and TRBJ1-1; unclear D gene. CDR3 length equals 12 residues. Germline lookup yields CDR1 MNHEY and CDR2 SMNVEV (reference sequence). Trimming took off 6 bases at V and 8 bases at J, with 13 bases between the two ends. The CDR3 DNA follows: TGTGCCAGCAGCCGATTGGGGATCGAAGCTTTCTTT. Its protein is CASSRLGIEAFF.

This sequence joins TRBV7-8 and TRBJ1-1, with TRBD1 identical over 7 bases. Losses at the gene ends were 6 bases for V and 0 bases for J; bases not matched to a gene: 10. Germline assignment: CDR1 SGHVS and CDR2 FQNEAQ. The CDR3 consists of 16 residues. The DNA of the CDR3 is TGTGCCAGCAGGCTCACCAGGGACAGAATGAACACTGAAGCTTTCTTT. As protein: CASRLTRDRMNTEAFF.

The chain couples TRBV20-1 to TRBJ2-3; 7 positions agree with TRBD1. The CDR3 consists of 15 residues. V was clipped by 0 bases and J by 1 base; unmatched bases: 4. Germline loops: CDR1 DFQATT, CDR2 SNEGSKA (reference sequence). CDR3 sequence: CSARDQGQGTDTQYF. DNA of the CDR3: TGCAGTGCTAGAGATCAAGGACAGGGCACAGATACGCAGTATTTT.

The V call is TRBV3-1, the J call TRBJ2-1; D not certain. The CDR3 covers 12 residues. Germline CDR1 and CDR2: LGHDT and YNNKEL (reference sequence). V was clipped by 6 bases and J by 5 bases, with 8 bases between them. CDR3 in amino acids: CASRYGHNEQFF. CDR3 nucleotide sequence: TGTGCCAGCAGGTACGGGCACAATGAGCAGTTCTTC.

The chain has TRBV20-1 and TRBJ2-7, with 9 bases aligning to TRBD1. The CDR3 has 13 residues. Germline V gene data show CDR1 as DFQATT and CDR2 as SNEGSKA (reference sequence). J lost 2 bases, V lost 2 bases, and 1 base had no gene match. The CDR3 bases are TGCAGTGCTAGAACAGGGGGCCCCTACGAGCAGTACTTC. It yields the protein CSARTGGPYEQYF.